These 11 T cell receptor beta chains came from one sample sequenced in a study of blood T cell repertoires in COVID-19. Assay used: immunoSEQ multiplex PCR; TCRdb lists only in-frame clones, some missing. The table records about 120,000 clones, roughly 79% of them present only once. What was sequenced was peripheral blood. These receptors all stem from a woman older than 75 with active or convalescent COVID-19.

The V gene is TRBV29-1, the J gene TRBJ1-3; 8 nucleotides align to TRBD1. Germline V gene lookup returns CDR1 SQVTM and CDR2 ANQGSEA. The CDR3 contains 16 residues. Trimming removed 6 bases from V and 1 base from J; junction bases left unmatched: 11. The CDR3 loop reads CSVTIPTGGSGNTIYF. The CDR3 coding sequence is TGCAGCGTCACAATTCCTACAGGGGGGTCTGGAAACACCATATATTTT.

This chain uses TRBV6-1 with TRBJ1-1; 10 nucleotides agree with TRBD1. This CDR3 is built from 13 residues. With 8 bases clipped from V and 2 bases from J, the junction kept 2 bases outside the gene matches. Germline values: CDR1 MNHNS, CDR2 SASEGT. CDR3 sequence reads: CASGTGVNTEAFF. The DNA of the CDR3 is TGTGCCAGCGGGACAGGGGTTAACACTGAAGCTTTCTTT.

This clone was observed a few times. CDR3 nucleotides: TGTGCCACCAGCAGAGAGTCCTTCGAGACCCAGTACTTC. Its translation is CATSRESFETQYF. The chain recombines TRBV15 with TRBJ2-5; D unresolved. Germline loops: CDR1 LNHNV, CDR2 YYDKDF (reference sequence). The CDR3 is 13 amino acids. V was clipped by 0 bases and J by 5 bases, with 7 bases between them.

The chain carries TRBV15 and TRBJ1-2; D is unclear. V lost 0 bases and J lost 8, with 13 bases in between. Germline V CDR1 and CDR2: LNHNV, YYDKDF (reference sequence). This CDR3 is 14 amino acids long. The CDR3 coding sequence is TGTGCCACCAGCAGAGAGGTCGGGGAGAGCGGCTACACCTTC. The encoded protein is CATSREVGESGYTF.

The chain's CDR3 is CASSQDLGAETQYF. For the CDR3, the DNA is TGCGCCAGCAGCCAAGATCTGGGGGCAGAGACCCAGTACTTC. This sequence joins TRBV4-3 and TRBJ2-5; possible D gene TRBD1, 6 bases. This CDR3 is 14 amino acids long. V was clipped by 0 bases and J by 4 bases, with 9 bases between them. The V gene's germline CDR1 is LGHNA and CDR2 YSLEER.

The chain links TRBV3-1 (or the pseudogene TRBV3-2) to TRBJ2-3; a weak D match, TRBD2 (5 bases). The CDR3 contains 19 residues. Trimming shortened V by 1 base and J by 1 base, and 21 bases separated the two germline ends. CDR1 and CDR2 (germline): LGHDT, YNNKEL (reference sequence). The CDR3 nucleotides read TGTGCCAGCAGCCAAGGTGGGTTCGGAGGTCTCGAACGCACAGATACGCAGTATTTT. Encoded protein: CASSQGGFGGLERTDTQYF.

This clone is large by share. The V call is TRBV7-3, the J call TRBJ2-1, with TRBD2 identical over 11 bases. Germline V gene sequence: CDR1 SGHTA, CDR2 FQGTGA. V trimming: 5 bases; J trimming: 7 bases; junction bases outside the gene matches: 7. The CDR3 loop spans 15 amino acids. Written as DNA, the CDR3 is TGTGCCAGCAGCCGACTAGCGGGAAGTAGAAATGAGCAGTTCTTC. It yields the protein CASSRLAGSRNEQFF.

The CDR3 loop is CASSLQGYPVKNTEAFF. The DNA for the CDR3 is TGTGCCAGCAGCTTGCAGGGCTACCCTGTTAAAAACACTGAAGCTTTCTTT. The chain joins TRBV5-4 to TRBJ1-1, with TRBD1 as a possible D gene (5 bases). V was trimmed by 1 base and J by 2 bases, leaving 18 bases between them. CDR1 and CDR2 (germline): SGHNT, YYREEE (reference sequence). The CDR3 contains 17 residues.

The chain couples TRBV27 to TRBJ2-1, with D hard to call. Trimming removed 0 bases from V and 4 bases from J, with 7 bases in between. The CDR3 is made up of 14 amino acids. Germline CDR1 reads MNHEY; CDR2 reads SMNVEV (reference sequence). CDR3 DNA sequence: TGTGCCAGCAGTTTATCGAGAAGTTACAATGAGCAGTTCTTC. Residues: CASSLSRSYNEQFF.

The chain is built from TRBV29-1 and TRBJ1-4; no clear D. V lost 4 bases to trimming and J lost 0 bases, with 12 bases between them. Germline V gene lookup returns CDR1 SQVTM and CDR2 ANQGSEA. This CDR3 spans 15 amino acids. The CDR3 coding sequence is TGCAGCGTTGCGGAGGGAAGGGCAACTAATGAAAAACTGTTTTTT. It specifies CSVAEGRATNEKLFF.

This chain joins TRBV5-1 and TRBJ1-3; D may be TRBD1 (6 bases). V gave up 0 bases and J gave up 8 bases, with 15 bases separating them. From germline, CDR1 is SGHRS and CDR2 YFSETQ. CDR3 size: 15 residues. The CDR3 nucleotides are TGCGCCAGCAGCTTGGGTCGACAGGCCGTTGACACCATATATTTT. Its protein product is CASSLGRQAVDTIYF. Full variable domain (missing parts from reference TRBV5-1 and TRBJ1-3): KAGVTQTPRYLIKTRGQQVTLSCSPISGHRSVSWYQQTPGQGLQFLFEYFSETQRNKGNFPGRFSGRQFSNSRSEMNVSTLELGDSALYLCASSLGRQAVDTIYFGEGSWLTVV.